This T cell receptor beta chain originates from a study of T cells after yellow fever vaccination. For the study at large: Fractions low in cell number were prepared with SMART-Seq v4 Ultra Low Input.

This clonotype has at least ten counts. Its antigen is undetermined. Study conclusions and caveats: The secondary T-cell response peaked on day 5, not day 15, but was weaker. Shared CD4/CD8 clonotypes were a small share, likely from convergent recombination.

Researchers made TCR cDNA using 5'RACE template switching, and this step added a universal primer site and UMIs. From the 5' RACE reads, TCRdb called clonotypes with MiXCR, one entry per CDR3 protein. The data contain over 110,000 distinct CDR3 sequences, roughly 8% of them singletons. V trimming: 5 bases; J trimming: 2 bases; junction bases outside the gene matches: 13. The CDR3 consists of 19 residues. Germline lookup yields CDR1 SGHAT and CDR2 FQNNGV. The J gene is TRBJ2-1, the V gene TRBV11-2; 12 bases are shared with TRBD2. The specimen was CD4+ T cells sorted from PBMCs, collected 5 days after the yellow fever booster vaccination. The receptor comes from a man aged 30-40 years who received the YFV17D yellow fever vaccine. CDR3 residues: CASSRTSGTGGWAYNEQFF. CDR3 coding DNA: TGTGCCAGCAGCCGGACTAGCGGGACAGGAGGATGGGCCTACAATGAGCAGTTCTTC.